The T cell receptor (beta chain) described here comes from a study of identical twins. Study-wide results and caveats: Excess sharing between twins was weaker in beta out-of-frame sequences.

With template switching, a universal primer site was added, and the cDNA carried unique molecular identifiers. TCRdb reprocessed the 5' RACE reads via MiXCR and lists one record per CDR3 protein. Among roughly 690,000 distinct CDR3 sequences listed, approximately 6.1% were seen once. Comments on this clonotype: Its antigen is currently unknown.

The CDR3 totals 14 residues. V shed 6 bases and J shed 8 bases, with 14 bases lying between them. The origin of this receptor is a man aged 18 to 35 in good health. This rearrangement joins TRBV12-3 or TRBV12-4 to TRBJ1-6; tentative D call: TRBD1 (5 bases). The sequenced material came from naive T cells sorted from blood. CDR3: CASRTGTVDSPLHF. The DNA of the CDR3 is TGTGCCAGCAGAACCGGGACCGTTGATTCACCCCTCCACTTT.